There are a few counts of the clone carrying this T cell receptor (beta chain). Its antigen is still unknown. These data come from a study of T cells after yellow fever vaccination. Findings and caveats of the study: The presence of abundant clonotypes contaminating from the bulk population was possible in FACS-sorted repertoires.

MiXCR, run by TCRdb on the 5' RACE reads, gives a single entry per CDR3 protein. The repertoire holds 500,000 to 650,000 distinct CDR3 sequences, roughly a sixth seen once, with roughly 17% in the top ten. This receptor was taken from a man aged 18 to 35 who received the YFV17D yellow fever vaccine. The sample was PBMCs, taken less than 6 days after the first yellow fever vaccination.

The CDR3 sequence is CASSFEVGREQFF. The CDR3 DNA follows: TGTGCCAGCAGCTTCGAGGTCGGACGGGAGCAGTTCTTC. V gene TRBV11-1 combines with J gene TRBJ2-1; D is undetermined. CDR3 length: 13 residues. The V and J ends lost 3 bases and 10 bases respectively, with 13 bases between them. Germline V lookup: CDR1 SGHAT, CDR2 FQDESV (reference sequence).